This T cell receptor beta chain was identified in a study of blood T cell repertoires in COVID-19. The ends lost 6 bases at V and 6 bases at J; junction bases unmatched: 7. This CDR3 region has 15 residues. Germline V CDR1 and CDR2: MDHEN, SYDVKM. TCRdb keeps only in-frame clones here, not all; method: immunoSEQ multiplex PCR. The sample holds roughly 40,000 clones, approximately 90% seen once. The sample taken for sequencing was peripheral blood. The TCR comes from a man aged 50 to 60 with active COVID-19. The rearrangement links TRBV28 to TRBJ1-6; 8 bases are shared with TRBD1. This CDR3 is CASSQTTGGNSPLHF. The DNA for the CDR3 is TGTGCCAGCAGCCAGACTACAGGGGGTAATTCACCCCTCCACTTT.